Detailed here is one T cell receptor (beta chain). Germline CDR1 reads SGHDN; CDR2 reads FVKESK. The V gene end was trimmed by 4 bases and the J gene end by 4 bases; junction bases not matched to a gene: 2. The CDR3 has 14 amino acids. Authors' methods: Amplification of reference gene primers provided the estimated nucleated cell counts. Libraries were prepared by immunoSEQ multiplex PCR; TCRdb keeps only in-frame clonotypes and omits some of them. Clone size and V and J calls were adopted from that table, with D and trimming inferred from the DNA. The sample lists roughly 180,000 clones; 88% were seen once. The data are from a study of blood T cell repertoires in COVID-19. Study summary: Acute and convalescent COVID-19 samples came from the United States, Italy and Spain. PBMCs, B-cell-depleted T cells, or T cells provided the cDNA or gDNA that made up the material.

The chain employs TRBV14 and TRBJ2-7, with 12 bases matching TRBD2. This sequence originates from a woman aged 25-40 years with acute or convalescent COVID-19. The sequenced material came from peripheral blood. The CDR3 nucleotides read TGTGCCAGCAGCCGTGGACTAGCGGGATACGAGCAGTACTTC. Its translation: CASSRGLAGYEQYF.